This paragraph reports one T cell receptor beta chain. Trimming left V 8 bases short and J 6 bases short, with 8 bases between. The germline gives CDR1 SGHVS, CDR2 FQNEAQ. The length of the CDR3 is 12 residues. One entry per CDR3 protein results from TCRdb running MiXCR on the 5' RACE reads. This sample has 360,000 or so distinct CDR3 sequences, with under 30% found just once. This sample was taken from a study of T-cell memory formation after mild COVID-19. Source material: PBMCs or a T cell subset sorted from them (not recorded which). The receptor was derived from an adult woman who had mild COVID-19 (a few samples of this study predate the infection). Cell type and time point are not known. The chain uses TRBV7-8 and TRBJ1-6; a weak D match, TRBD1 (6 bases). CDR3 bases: TGTGCCAGCGGACAGTCTAATTCACCCCTCCACTTT. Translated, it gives CASGQSNSPLHF.